The rows below give T cell receptor beta chains drawn from one sample of a study of PD-1 blockade in mismatch repair-deficient tumors. Profiled with immunoSEQ multiplex PCR; TCRdb holds only in-frame clones, not every one. The profile shows around 40,000 clones, about 85% of them singletons. The sequencing here drew on peripheral blood, taken 4 weeks after starting pembrolizumab. The source of these receptors is an adult with mismatch repair-deficient cancer. Each CDR3 is given with its conserved first and last residue. Each record gives: CDR3 DNA, CDR3 protein, J gene, V gene, D gene, clone size. D genes are given only for firm matches. Not every row has a clone size; where given, it reads once, few, many or a size class.

CDR3 DNA: TGTGCCAGCAACAGAGGAACTTACTACGAGCAGTACTTC; CDR3 protein: CASNRGTYYEQYF; J gene: TRBJ2-7; V gene: TRBV28; D gene: -; clone size: few
CDR3 DNA: TGTGCCAGCAGTTTGAGACAGGGGACTAACACTGAAGCTTTCTTT; CDR3 protein: CASSLRQGTNTEAFF; J gene: TRBJ1-1; V gene: TRBV27; D gene: TRBD1; clone size: -
CDR3 DNA: TGTGCCTGGAGTGTCGAATTCGGCTCTGAGCAGTACTTC; CDR3 protein: CAWSVEFGSEQYF; J gene: TRBJ2-7; V gene: TRBV30; D gene: -; clone size: -
CDR3 DNA: TGTGCCAGCAGCCCTACCGCGGATGAGCAGTTCTTC; CDR3 protein: CASSPTADEQFF; J gene: TRBJ2-1; V gene: TRBV5-5; D gene: -; clone size: few
CDR3 DNA: TGCGCCAGCAGCCCGGGGGCTGGAAACACCATATATTTT; CDR3 protein: CASSPGAGNTIYF; J gene: TRBJ1-3; V gene: TRBV5-1; D gene: -; clone size: -
CDR3 DNA: TGTGCCAGCAGCGCGACGACAGGGCCATCCTACGAGCAGTACTTC; CDR3 protein: CASSATTGPSYEQYF; J gene: TRBJ2-7; V gene: TRBV6-5; D gene: TRBD1; clone size: -
CDR3 DNA: TGTGCCTGGAGTCCCGACGCGAACACTGAAGCTTTCTTT; CDR3 protein: CAWSPDANTEAFF; J gene: TRBJ1-1; V gene: TRBV30; D gene: -; clone size: -
CDR3 DNA: TGTGCCAGCAGCTTCGCAGGGCTGACAGATACGCAGTATTTT; CDR3 protein: CASSFAGLTDTQYF; J gene: TRBJ2-3; V gene: TRBV11-2; D gene: -; clone size: -
CDR3 DNA: TGTGCCAGCAGCCCAGGACTAGCGGTCGATGAGCAGTTCTTC; CDR3 protein: CASSPGLAVDEQFF; J gene: TRBJ2-1; V gene: TRBV7-2; D gene: TRBD2; clone size: -
CDR3 DNA: TGTGCCAGCAGCCCATCGACAGGACTAAGATCCTACGAGCAGTACTTC; CDR3 protein: CASSPSTGLRSYEQYF; J gene: TRBJ2-7; V gene: TRBV27; D gene: -; clone size: -
CDR3 DNA: TGCGCCAGCAGCCAAGGACCAAACTATGGCTACACCTTC; CDR3 protein: CASSQGPNYGYTF; J gene: TRBJ1-2; V gene: TRBV4-1; D gene: -; clone size: -
CDR3 DNA: TGTGCCAGTAGTACCTACATGCTTCGCGGGGAGCTGTTTTTT; CDR3 protein: CASSTYMLRGELFF; J gene: TRBJ2-2; V gene: TRBV19; D gene: -; clone size: once
CDR3 DNA: TGTGCCAGTACCCAATTTCAAGGCACCTATGGCTACACCTTC; CDR3 protein: CASTQFQGTYGYTF; J gene: TRBJ1-2; V gene: TRBV19; D gene: -; clone size: -
CDR3 DNA: TGTGCCAGCAGAAGACAGGGGGCGAATGAGCAGTTCTTC; CDR3 protein: CASRRQGANEQFF; J gene: TRBJ2-1; V gene: TRBV5-5; D gene: TRBD1; clone size: -
CDR3 DNA: TGTGCCAGCAGCCAAGGACTAGTCGGTATTCGCGAGCAGTACTTC; CDR3 protein: CASSQGLVGIREQYF; J gene: TRBJ2-7; V gene: TRBV4-2; D gene: -; clone size: -
CDR3 DNA: TGCGCCAGCAGCCAAGATAGTAGGGACAGGATTGAGCAGTACTTC; CDR3 protein: CASSQDSRDRIEQYF; J gene: TRBJ2-7; V gene: TRBV4-1; D gene: TRBD1; clone size: -
CDR3 DNA: TGTGCCAGCAGCTTAACTGGCTTGGGGCCGGCCTCCTACGAGCAGTACTTC; CDR3 protein: CASSLTGLGPASYEQYF; J gene: TRBJ2-7; V gene: TRBV7-8; D gene: -; clone size: -
CDR3 DNA: TGTGCCAGCAGTTTACCCGGGCCTATGTTTTTT; CDR3 protein: CASSLPGPMFF; J gene: TRBJ1-4; V gene: TRBV6-5; D gene: -; clone size: -
CDR3 DNA: TGTGCCATCAGGAGACAGGGTACCTACGAGCAGTACTTC; CDR3 protein: CAIRRQGTYEQYF; J gene: TRBJ2-7; V gene: TRBV10-3; D gene: TRBD1; clone size: -
CDR3 DNA: TGCGCCAGCAGCTTGTTCGGACAGGGGGCTGCTGGCTACACCTTC; CDR3 protein: CASSLFGQGAAGYTF; J gene: TRBJ1-2; V gene: TRBV5-1; D gene: TRBD1; clone size: once
CDR3 DNA: TGCGCCAGCCTGGGATCTGGGCAAGGTGAGACTGAAGCTTTCTTT; CDR3 protein: CASLGSGQGETEAFF; J gene: TRBJ1-1; V gene: TRBV10-2; D gene: -; clone size: -
CDR3 DNA: TGTGCCAGCAGTGAAATGGTACAGGGGGATGGCTACACCTTC; CDR3 protein: CASSEMVQGDGYTF; J gene: TRBJ1-2; V gene: TRBV6-1; D gene: TRBD1; clone size: few
CDR3 DNA: TGCGCCAGCAGCCAAGTAAGGGGGACAGGCAATCAGCCCCAGCATTTT; CDR3 protein: CASSQVRGTGNQPQHF; J gene: TRBJ1-5; V gene: TRBV4-1; D gene: TRBD1; clone size: -
CDR3 DNA: TGTGCCAGCAGCTTAGCGTCGCGCACAGATACGCAGTATTTT; CDR3 protein: CASSLASRTDTQYF; J gene: TRBJ2-3; V gene: TRBV7-9; D gene: -; clone size: -
CDR3 DNA: TGCGCCAGCAGCTTGGGACTTAGTTTTGAGACCCAGTACTTC; CDR3 protein: CASSLGLSFETQYF; J gene: TRBJ2-5; V gene: TRBV5-1; D gene: -; clone size: -
CDR3 DNA: TGTGCCAGCAGCCAAGACCTACGGCTTGGTCAGCCCCAGCATTTT; CDR3 protein: CASSQDLRLGQPQHF; J gene: TRBJ1-5; V gene: TRBV4-2; D gene: -; clone size: few
CDR3 DNA: TGTGCCAGCAGCCCATCCGGGACCCCTGGCAATGAGCAGTTCTTC; CDR3 protein: CASSPSGTPGNEQFF; J gene: TRBJ2-1; V gene: TRBV7-9; D gene: -; clone size: -
CDR3 DNA: TGTGCCAGCAGTGAGGGGGCGGCCAATGAGCAGTTCTTC; CDR3 protein: CASSEGAANEQFF; J gene: TRBJ2-1; V gene: TRBV6-4; D gene: -; clone size: -
CDR3 DNA: TGTGCCAGCAGTGGGTCAGCGGGAGCGTGGGAGACCCAGTACTTC; CDR3 protein: CASSGSAGAWETQYF; J gene: TRBJ2-5; V gene: TRBV25-1; D gene: TRBD2; clone size: -
CDR3 DNA: TGTGCCAGCACCCGAGATGCCTACGAGCAGTACTTC; CDR3 protein: CASTRDAYEQYF; J gene: TRBJ2-7; V gene: TRBV2; D gene: -; clone size: -
CDR3 DNA: TGTGCCAGCAGTCCGACTAGCGAGCTCTACGAGCAGTACTTC; CDR3 protein: CASSPTSELYEQYF; J gene: TRBJ2-7; V gene: TRBV28; D gene: TRBD2; clone size: -
CDR3 DNA: TGTGCCAGCAGCTATGACTCCGGGGGCAATCAGCCCCAGCATTTT; CDR3 protein: CASSYDSGGNQPQHF; J gene: TRBJ1-5; V gene: TRBV28; D gene: -; clone size: -
CDR3 DNA: TGTGCCAGTACCCGGACTAGCGGCATCACCGGGGAGCTGTTTTTT; CDR3 protein: CASTRTSGITGELFF; J gene: TRBJ2-2; V gene: TRBV19; D gene: TRBD2; clone size: -
CDR3 DNA: TGCGCCAGCAGCGCAGGACGCGCTCAACCGAACACCGGGGAGCTGTTTTTT; CDR3 protein: CASSAGRAQPNTGELFF; J gene: TRBJ2-2; V gene: TRBV5-1; D gene: -; clone size: -
CDR3 DNA: TGTGCCTCTCGGGCGGATTACAATGAGCAGTTCTTC; CDR3 protein: CASRADYNEQFF; J gene: TRBJ2-1; V gene: TRBV12-5; D gene: -; clone size: -
CDR3 DNA: TGTGCCAGCAGTGTCCCGGGACAGGGGCAGAACTATGGCTACACCTTC; CDR3 protein: CASSVPGQGQNYGYTF; J gene: TRBJ1-2; V gene: TRBV2; D gene: TRBD1; clone size: once
CDR3 DNA: TGTGCCAGCAGCCAAAGGGGACAGAAAGGAAACACCATATATTTT; CDR3 protein: CASSQRGQKGNTIYF; J gene: TRBJ1-3; V gene: TRBV14; D gene: TRBD1; clone size: -